The clone carrying this T cell receptor beta chain was seen only a few times. Its antigen is not identified. The germline gives CDR1 SGHDT, CDR2 YYEEEE. The V gene end was trimmed by 5 bases and the J gene end by 0 bases; junction bases not matched to a gene: 8. The CDR3 is 15 amino acids. The sample comes from a study of cytomegalovirus exposure and HLA in healthy donors. Findings and caveats of the study: HLA allele associations emerged for around 16,000 TCR beta sequences in a later analysis, at 0.05 false discovery rate. The authors later found TCR association rates varying by HLA locus, with DRB1 most and HLA-C fewest.

The PCR made use of 60 Vbeta and 13 Jbeta primers. The method was immunoSEQ multiplex PCR; TCRdb's version includes in-frame clones alone and lacks a portion of them. The table has some 150,000 clones, around a tenth seen once; the top ten hold less than 2%. The V gene is TRBV5-6, the J gene TRBJ2-7; 7 bases map to TRBD2. This sequence was found in a man aged 45 to 65 in good health and CMV-seronegative. Material for sequencing was PBMCs. CDR3 in DNA: TGTGCCAGCAGTGTGGGAGCGGGGAGCTCCTACGAGCAGTACTTC. Translation gives CASSVGAGSSYEQYF.